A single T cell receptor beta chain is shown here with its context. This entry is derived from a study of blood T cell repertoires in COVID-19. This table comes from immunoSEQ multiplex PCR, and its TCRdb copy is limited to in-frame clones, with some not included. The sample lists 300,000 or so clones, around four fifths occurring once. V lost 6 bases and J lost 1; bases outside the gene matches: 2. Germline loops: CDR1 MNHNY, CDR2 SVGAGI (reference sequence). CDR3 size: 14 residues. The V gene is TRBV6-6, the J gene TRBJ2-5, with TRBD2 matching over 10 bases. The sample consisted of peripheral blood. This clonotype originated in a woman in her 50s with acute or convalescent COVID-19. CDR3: CASSPSGGQETQYF. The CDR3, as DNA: TGTGCCAGCAGCCCTAGCGGGGGCCAAGAGACCCAGTACTTC.